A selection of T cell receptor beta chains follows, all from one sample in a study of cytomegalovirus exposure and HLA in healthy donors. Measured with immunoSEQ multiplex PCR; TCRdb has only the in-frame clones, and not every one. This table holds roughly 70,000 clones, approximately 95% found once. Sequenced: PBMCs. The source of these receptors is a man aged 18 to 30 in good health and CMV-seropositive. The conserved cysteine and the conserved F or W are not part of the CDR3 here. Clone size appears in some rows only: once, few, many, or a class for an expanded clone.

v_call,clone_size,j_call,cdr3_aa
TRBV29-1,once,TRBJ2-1,SVALGQFSYNEQF
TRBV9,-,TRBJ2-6,ASSQGLRTSGANVLT
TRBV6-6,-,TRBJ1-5,ASSSKTGGAQPQH
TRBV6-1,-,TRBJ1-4,ASSELGFNEKLF
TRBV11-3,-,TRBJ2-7,ASSSHRDEQY
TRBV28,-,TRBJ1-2,ASSLGHLYGYT
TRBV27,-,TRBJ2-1,ASSPRTSPFGYNEQF
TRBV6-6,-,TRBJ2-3,ASSRSRTVTDTQY
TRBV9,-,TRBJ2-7,ASSPGGLAYEQY
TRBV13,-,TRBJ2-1,ASSLSGTSGVDNEQF
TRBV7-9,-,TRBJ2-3,ASSATGRAGTDTQY
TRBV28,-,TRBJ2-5,ASTPYRGRVETQY
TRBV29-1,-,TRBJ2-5,SVGLAGGPNRETQY
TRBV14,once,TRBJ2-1,ASSQAGLAGGLSEQF
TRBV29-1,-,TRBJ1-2,SVSTGGRNYGYT
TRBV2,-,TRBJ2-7,ASSEKRDNYEQY
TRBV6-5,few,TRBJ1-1,ASRGRSNTEAF
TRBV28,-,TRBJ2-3,ASSLSGDTQY
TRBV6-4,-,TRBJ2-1,ASSDSTGSPHEQF
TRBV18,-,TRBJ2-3,ASSPPRGPIRNTQY
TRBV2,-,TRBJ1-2,ASSDHPTGRSGYT
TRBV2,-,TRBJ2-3,AGGPRDTQY
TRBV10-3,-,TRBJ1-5,AISEAGPRNQPQH
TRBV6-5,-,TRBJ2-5,ASRRWGGNQETQY
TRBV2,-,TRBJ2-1,ASSEFGGVGNEQF
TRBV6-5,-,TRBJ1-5,ASRPGNKREPQH
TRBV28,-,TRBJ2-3,ASSLQRADTQY